This T cell receptor (beta chain) was documented in a study of shared clonotypes between healthy human individuals. Study-level results: It was the non-shared clonotypes that had lower generation probabilities than clonotypes shared by all four donors. What naive subsets generally showed was a larger estimated richness than memory subsets showed.

Clones were sequenced by immunoSEQ multiplex PCR, and TCRdb holds only the in-frame ones, with some missing. The table shows approximately 1,500,000 clones, with approximately 98% occurring only once. A word on this clone: Its antigen is currently unknown.

The CDR3 contains 15 residues. Trimming removed 4 bases from V and 5 bases from J; junction bases left unmatched: 11. The V gene's germline CDR1 is SGHNT and CDR2 YYREEE (reference sequence). Specimen: naive CD4+ T cells sorted from blood. Subset here: CD45RA+ positively selected. V is TRBV5-4 and J is TRBJ2-5; TRBD1 aligns across 7 bases. This TCR derives from a man aged 25-45 years in good health. Here the CDR3 DNA reads TGTGCCAGCAGCAACCCACAGGGGCTCCGGGAGACCCAGTACTTC. Its protein is CASSNPQGLRETQYF.